This TCR beta chain was captured by sequencing in a study of radiotherapy plus CTLA-4 blockade in lung cancer (dated by TCRdb to 2016 to 2019). Turning to the overall study: Among the enrolled patients, about 19% had an objective response, and 31% reached disease control. General findings and caveats noted by the study authors: After treatment with radiotherapy and ipilimumab, TCR clones that originated in tumors expanded in peripheral blood. The strongest predictors of response, as reported, were early dynamic changes in blood T cell clones along with a rise in serum interferon-beta after radiation.

As for this clone: Its binding antigen is unknown. Qualities for individual bases were not recorded, and no much larger clone is one base off.

Receptors were amplified or captured by the immunoSEQ multiplex PCR assay. The table comes from immuneACCESS by way of TCRdb, which keeps in-frame sequences with V and J called. Part of the clones is missing from these tables; in studies checked, under half for an unresolved V gene and the rest for unknown reasons. Recorded for this sample are about 110,000 clones; 81% of them occurred a single time. The ten largest account for 2.5% to 3.5% of the sample. The germline V gene provides CDR1 SGHRS and CDR2 YFSETQ. The V and J ends are trimmed by 0 bases and 1 base, leaving 7 bases between them. There are 14 amino acids in the CDR3, from cysteine to phenylalanine inclusive. Just CDR3 DNA is preserved here, 42 bases in frame from base 1. The study evaluated CTLA-4 blockade (ipilimumab) given together with focal radiation therapy in patients who had chemo-refractory metastatic non-small-cell lung cancer.

The chain joins TRBV5-1 to TRBJ2-5; too little of a D gene remains to name it. The sequenced sample was peripheral blood, obtained from a patient treated with radiotherapy plus ipilimumab. The clonotype originates from a human donor with non-small cell lung cancer that progressed on radiotherapy plus ipilimumab. Some clones in this sample may be carry-over from other donors' samples. The DNA reads TGCGCCAGCAGCTTGGTAGCCCCCCAAGAGACCCAGTACTTC. Its protein reads: CASSLVAPQETQYF. Here the CDR3 is joined to the reference TRBV5-1 and TRBJ2-5 genes, and the full variable domain is: KAGVTQTPRYLIKTRGQQVTLSCSPISGHRSVSWYQQTPGQGLQFLFEYFSETQRNKGNFPGRFSGRQFSNSRSEMNVSTLELGDSALYLCASSLVAPQETQYFGPGTRLLVL.